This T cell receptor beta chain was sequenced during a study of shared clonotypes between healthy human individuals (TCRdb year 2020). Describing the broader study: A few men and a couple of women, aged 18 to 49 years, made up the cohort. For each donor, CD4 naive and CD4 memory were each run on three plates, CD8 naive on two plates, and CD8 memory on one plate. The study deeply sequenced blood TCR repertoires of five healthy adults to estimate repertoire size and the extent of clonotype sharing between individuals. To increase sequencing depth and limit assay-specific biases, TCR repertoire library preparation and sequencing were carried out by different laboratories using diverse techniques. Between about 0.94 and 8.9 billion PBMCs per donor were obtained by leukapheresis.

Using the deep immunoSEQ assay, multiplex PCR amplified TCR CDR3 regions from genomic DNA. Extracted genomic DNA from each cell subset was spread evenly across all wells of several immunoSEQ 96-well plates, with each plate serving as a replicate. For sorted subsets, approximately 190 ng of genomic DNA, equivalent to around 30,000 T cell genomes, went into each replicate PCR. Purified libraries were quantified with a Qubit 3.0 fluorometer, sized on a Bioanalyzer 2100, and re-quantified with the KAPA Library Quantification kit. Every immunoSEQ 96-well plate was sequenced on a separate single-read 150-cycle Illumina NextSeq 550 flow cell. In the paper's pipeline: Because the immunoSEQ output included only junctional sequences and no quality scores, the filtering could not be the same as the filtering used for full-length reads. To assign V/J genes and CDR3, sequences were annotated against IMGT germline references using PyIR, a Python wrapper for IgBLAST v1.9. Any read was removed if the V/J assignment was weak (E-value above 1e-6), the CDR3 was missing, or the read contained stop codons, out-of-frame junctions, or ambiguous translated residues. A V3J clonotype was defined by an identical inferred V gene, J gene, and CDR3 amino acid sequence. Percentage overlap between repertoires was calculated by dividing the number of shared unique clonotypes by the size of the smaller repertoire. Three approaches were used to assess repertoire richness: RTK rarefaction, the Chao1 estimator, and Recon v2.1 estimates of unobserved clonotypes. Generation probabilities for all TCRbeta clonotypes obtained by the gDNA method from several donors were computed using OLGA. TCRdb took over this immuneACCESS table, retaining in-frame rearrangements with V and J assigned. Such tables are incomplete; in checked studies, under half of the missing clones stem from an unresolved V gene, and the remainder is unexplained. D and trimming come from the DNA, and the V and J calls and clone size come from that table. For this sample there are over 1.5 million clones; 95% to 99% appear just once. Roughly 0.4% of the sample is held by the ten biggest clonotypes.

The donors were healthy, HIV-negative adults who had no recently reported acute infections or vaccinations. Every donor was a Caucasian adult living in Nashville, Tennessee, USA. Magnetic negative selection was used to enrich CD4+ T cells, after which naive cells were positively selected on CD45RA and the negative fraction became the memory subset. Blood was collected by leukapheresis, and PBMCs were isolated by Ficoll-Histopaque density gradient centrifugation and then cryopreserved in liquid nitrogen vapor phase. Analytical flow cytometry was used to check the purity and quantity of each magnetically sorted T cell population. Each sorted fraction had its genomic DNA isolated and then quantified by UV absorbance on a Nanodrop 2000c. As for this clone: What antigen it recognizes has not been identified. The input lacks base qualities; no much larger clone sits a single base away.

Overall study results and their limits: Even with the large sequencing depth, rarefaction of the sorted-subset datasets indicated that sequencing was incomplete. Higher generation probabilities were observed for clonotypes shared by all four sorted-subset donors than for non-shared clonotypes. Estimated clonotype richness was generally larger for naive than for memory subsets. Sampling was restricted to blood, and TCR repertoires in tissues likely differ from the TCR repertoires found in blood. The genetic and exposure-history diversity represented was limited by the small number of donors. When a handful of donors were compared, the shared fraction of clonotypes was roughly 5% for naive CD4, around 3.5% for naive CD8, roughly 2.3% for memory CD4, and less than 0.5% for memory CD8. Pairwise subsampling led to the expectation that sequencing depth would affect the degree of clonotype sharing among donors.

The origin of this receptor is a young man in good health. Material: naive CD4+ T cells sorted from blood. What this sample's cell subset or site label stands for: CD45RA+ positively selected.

The DNA reads as follows: TGTGCCAGCAGCTTATCCCGAGGCGCTGAGCAGTTCTTC. It is translated as CASSLSRGAEQFF. The V gene is TRBV7-9 and the J gene is TRBJ2-1; the D gene remains uncertain. For CDR1 and CDR2, the germline V gene (reference sequence) lists SEHNR and FQNEAQ. Trimming at the junction amounts to 2 bases on V and 9 bases on J, and the germline ends lie 11 bases apart. The CDR3 sequence holds 13 residues, the cysteine and phenylalanine included. Kept here is only the CDR3 DNA, which spans 39 bases and is read in frame from base 1. Extended through the reference TRBV7-9 and TRBJ2-1 proteins, this CDR3 yields the full variable domain: DTGVSQNPRHKITKRGQNVTFRCDPISEHNRLYWYRQTLGQGPEFLTYFQNEAQLEKSRLLSDRFSAERPKGSFSTLEIQRTEQGDSAMYLCASSLSRGAEQFFGPGTRLTVL.